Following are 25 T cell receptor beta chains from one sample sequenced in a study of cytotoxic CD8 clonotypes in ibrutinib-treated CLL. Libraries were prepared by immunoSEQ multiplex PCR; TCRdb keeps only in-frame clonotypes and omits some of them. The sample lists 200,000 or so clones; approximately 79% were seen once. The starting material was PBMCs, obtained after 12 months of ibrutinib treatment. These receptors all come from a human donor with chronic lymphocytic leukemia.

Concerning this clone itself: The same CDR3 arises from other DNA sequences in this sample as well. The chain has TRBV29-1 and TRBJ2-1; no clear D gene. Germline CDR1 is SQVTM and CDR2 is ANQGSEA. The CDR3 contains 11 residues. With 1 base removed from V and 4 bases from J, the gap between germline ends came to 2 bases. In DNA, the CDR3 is TGCAGCGTTGAAGGTTACAATGAGCAGTTCTTC. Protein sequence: CSVEGYNEQFF.

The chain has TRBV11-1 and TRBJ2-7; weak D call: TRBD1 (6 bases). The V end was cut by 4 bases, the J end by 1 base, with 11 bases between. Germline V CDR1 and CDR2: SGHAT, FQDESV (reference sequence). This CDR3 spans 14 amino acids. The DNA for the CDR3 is TGTGCCAGCAGCTCCCGGGACACTTCCTACGAGCAGTACTTC. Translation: CASSSRDTSYEQYF.

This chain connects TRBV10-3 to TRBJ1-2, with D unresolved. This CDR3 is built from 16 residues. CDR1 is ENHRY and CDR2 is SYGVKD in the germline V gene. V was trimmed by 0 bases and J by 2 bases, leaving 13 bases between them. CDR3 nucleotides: TGTGCCATCAGTGAGTCCGGCAGTCTGTTAAACTATGGCTACACCTTC. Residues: CAISESGSLLNYGYTF.

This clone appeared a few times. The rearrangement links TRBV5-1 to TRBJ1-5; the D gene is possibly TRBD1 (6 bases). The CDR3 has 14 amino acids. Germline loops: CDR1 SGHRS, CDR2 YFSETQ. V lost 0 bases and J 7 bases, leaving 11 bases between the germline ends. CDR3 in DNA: TGCGCCAGCAGCTTGGAGGCAGGGGCGCAGCCCCAGCATTTT. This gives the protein CASSLEAGAQPQHF.

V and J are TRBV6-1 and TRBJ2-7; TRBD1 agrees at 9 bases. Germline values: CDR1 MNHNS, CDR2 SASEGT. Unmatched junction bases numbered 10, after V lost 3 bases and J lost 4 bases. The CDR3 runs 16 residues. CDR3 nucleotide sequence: TGTGCCAGCAGTGATATACGGACAGGGGATGGTTACGAGCAGTACTTC. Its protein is CASSDIRTGDGYEQYF.

In nucleotides, the CDR3 is TGTGCCAGCAGTTGGGACAGGGTAGTTAACGGGGAGCTGTTTTTT. It is translated as CASSWDRVVNGELFF. The genes are TRBV6-5 and TRBJ2-2, with TRBD1 matching 9 bases. In germline, CDR1 is MNHEY, CDR2 SVGAGI. CDR3 length: 15 residues. Trimming removed 4 bases from V and 7 bases from J; junction bases left unmatched: 7.

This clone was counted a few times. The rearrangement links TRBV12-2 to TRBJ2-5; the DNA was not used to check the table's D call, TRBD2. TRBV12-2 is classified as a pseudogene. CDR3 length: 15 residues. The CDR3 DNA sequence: TGTGCAAGTCGGGAAGGGGAGTGGGACTCAGAGACCCAGTACTTC. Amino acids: CASREGEWDSETQYF.

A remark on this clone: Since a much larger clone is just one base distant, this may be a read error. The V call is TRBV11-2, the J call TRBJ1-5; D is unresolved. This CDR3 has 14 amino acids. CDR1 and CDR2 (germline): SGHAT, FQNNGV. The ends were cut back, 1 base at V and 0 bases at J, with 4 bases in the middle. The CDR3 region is CASSLGVSNQPQHF. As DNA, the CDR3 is TGTGCCAGCAGCTTAGGGGTTAGCAATCAGCCCCAGCATTTT.

CDR3 amino acids: CASSLGRGGNEQFF. The CDR3 coding sequence is TGTGCCAGCAGCTTGGGCAGGGGGGGCAATGAGCAGTTCTTC. The V call is TRBV5-4, the J call TRBJ2-1; D is tentatively TRBD1 or TRBD2 (7 bases each). V lost 0 bases and J 6 bases, leaving 10 bases between the germline ends. This CDR3 comprises 14 residues. Germline V gives CDR1 SGHNT, CDR2 YYREEE (reference sequence).

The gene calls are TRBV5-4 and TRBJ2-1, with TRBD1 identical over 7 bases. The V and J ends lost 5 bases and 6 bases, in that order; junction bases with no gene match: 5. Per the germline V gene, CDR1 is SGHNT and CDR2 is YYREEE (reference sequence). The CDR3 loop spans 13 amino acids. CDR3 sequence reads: CASRMGQFNEQFF. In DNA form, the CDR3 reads TGTGCCAGCAGGATGGGACAGTTCAATGAGCAGTTCTTC.

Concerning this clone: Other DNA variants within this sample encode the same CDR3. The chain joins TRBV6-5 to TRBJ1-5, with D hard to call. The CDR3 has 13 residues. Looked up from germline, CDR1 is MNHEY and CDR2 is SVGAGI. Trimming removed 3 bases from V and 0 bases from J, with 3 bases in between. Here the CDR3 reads CASSYNSNQPQHF. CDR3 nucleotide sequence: TGTGCCAGCAGTTATAATAGCAATCAGCCCCAGCATTTT.

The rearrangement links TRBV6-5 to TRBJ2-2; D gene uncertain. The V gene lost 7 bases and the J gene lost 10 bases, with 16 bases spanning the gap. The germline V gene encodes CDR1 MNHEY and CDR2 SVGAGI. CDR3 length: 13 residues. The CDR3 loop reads CASNPRAVPELFF. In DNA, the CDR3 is TGTGCCAGCAACCCCCGGGCGGTTCCGGAGCTGTTTTTT.

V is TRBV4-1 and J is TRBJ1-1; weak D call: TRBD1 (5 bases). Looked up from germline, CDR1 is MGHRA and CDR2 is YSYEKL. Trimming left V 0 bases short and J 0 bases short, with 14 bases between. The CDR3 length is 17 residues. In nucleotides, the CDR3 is TGCGCCAGCAGCCAAGAAGGTAGGGGACCTATGAACACTGAAGCTTTCTTT. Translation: CASSQEGRGPMNTEAFF.

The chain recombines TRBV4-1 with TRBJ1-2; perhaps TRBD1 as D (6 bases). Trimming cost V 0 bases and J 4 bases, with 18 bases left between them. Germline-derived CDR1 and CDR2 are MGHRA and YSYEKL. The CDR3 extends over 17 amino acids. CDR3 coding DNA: TGCGCCAGCAGCCAAGATCCCTCAGGCAGGGGAGGCTATGGCTACACCTTC. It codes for CASSQDPSGRGGYGYTF.

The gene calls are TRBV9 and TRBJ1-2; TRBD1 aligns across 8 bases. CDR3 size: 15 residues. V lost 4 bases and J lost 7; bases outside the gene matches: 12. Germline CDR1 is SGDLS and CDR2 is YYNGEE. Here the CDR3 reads CASSLRTGSEPGYTF. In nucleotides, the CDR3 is TGTGCCAGCAGCCTCCGGACAGGGAGTGAGCCTGGCTACACCTTC.

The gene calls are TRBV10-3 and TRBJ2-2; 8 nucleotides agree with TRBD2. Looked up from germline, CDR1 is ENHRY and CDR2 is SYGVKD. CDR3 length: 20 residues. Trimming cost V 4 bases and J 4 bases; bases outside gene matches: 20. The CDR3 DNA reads TGTGCCATCAGTGGCCAACCGGGACTAAACACCCGGGGGGGCACCGGGGAGCTGTTTTTT. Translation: CAISGQPGLNTRGGTGELFF.

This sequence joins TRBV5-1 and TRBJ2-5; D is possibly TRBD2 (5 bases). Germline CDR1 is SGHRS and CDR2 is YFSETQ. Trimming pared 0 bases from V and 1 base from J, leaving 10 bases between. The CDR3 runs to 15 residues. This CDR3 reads CASSLARLFQETQYF. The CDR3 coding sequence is TGCGCCAGCAGCTTGGCCCGACTATTCCAAGAGACCCAGTACTTC.

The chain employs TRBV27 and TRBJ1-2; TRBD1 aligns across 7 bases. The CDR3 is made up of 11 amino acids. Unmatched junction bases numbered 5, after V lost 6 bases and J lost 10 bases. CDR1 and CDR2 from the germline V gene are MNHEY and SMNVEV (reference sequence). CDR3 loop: CASRYRGFYTF. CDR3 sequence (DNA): TGTGCCAGCAGGTACAGGGGATTCTACACCTTC.

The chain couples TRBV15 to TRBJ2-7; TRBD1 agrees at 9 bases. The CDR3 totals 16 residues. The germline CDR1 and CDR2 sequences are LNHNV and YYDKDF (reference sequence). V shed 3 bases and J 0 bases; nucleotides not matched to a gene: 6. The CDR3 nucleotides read TGTGCCACCAGCAGTGATGGGACAGGGAGCTCCTACGAGCAGTACTTC. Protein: CATSSDGTGSSYEQYF.

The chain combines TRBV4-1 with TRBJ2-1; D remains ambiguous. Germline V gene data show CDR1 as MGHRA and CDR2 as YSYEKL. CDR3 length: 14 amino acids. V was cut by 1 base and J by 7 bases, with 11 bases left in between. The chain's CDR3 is CASSQGLGWNEQFF. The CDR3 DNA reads TGCGCCAGCAGCCAAGGCCTTGGATGGAATGAGCAGTTCTTC.

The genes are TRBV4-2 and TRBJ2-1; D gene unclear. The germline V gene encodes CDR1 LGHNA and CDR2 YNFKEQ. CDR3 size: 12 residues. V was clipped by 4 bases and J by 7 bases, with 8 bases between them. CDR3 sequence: CASSPALNEQFF. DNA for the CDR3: TGTGCCAGCAGCCCGGCGTTGAATGAGCAGTTCTTC.

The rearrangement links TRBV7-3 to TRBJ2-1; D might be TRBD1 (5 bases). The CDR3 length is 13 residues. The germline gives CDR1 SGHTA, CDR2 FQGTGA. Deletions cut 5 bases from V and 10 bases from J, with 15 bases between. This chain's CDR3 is CASSPARAREQFF. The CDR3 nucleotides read TGTGCCAGCAGCCCCGCCAGGGCGAGAGAGCAGTTCTTC.

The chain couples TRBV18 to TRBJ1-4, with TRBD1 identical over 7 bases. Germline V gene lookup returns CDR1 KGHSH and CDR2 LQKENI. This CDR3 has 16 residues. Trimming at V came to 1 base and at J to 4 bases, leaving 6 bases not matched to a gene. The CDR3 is CASSPLWTGDNEKLFF. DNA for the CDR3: TGTGCCAGCTCACCACTATGGACAGGAGATAATGAAAAACTGTTTTTT.

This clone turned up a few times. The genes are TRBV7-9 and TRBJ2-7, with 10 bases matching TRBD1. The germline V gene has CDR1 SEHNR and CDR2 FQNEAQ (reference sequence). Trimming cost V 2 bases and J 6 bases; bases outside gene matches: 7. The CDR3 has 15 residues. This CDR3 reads CASSLSGTGAGEQYF. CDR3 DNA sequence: TGTGCCAGCAGCTTATCCGGGACAGGGGCAGGCGAGCAGTACTTC.

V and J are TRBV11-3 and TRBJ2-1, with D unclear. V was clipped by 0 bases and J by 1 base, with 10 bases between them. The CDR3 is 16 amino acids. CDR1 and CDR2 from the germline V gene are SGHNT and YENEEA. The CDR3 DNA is TGTGCCAGCAGCTTAGATCCGGGCGTTTCCTACAATGAGCAGTTCTTC. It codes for CASSLDPGVSYNEQFF.